This T cell receptor beta chain was captured by sequencing in a study of T cells in Graves' hyperthyroidism and ophthalmopathy. Concerning this clonotype: Its antigen is still unknown.

Findings of the study overall: The majority of expanded thyroid clonotypes above 0.001 also appeared in blood.

From RNA transcripts, TCR beta CDR3 regions were amplified. HTBI primers drove first-round RT-PCR of the TCR CDR3. TCRdb passed the multiplex PCR reads through MiXCR, listing each CDR3 protein once. The sample has under 600,000 distinct CDR3 sequences, roughly 15% seen once; the top ten hold more than 3%. Diagnoses used clinical symptoms, serum thyroxine and TRAb, thyroid ultrasound and orbital computed tomography. Fresh 10 ml peripheral blood yielded PBMCs. The CDR3 sequence is 15 residues long. Germline CDR1 SGHVS, CDR2 FQNEAQ. V lost 0 bases and J 1 base, leaving 9 bases between the germline ends. This chain joins TRBV7-8 and TRBJ1-2; a possible D gene is TRBD1 (5 bases). This TCR derives from a woman in her forties with Graves' ophthalmopathy. What was sequenced was blood. DNA for the CDR3: TGTGCCAGCAGCTTAGCGGGGACCTTTAACTATGGCTACACCTTC. It codes for CASSLAGTFNYGYTF.